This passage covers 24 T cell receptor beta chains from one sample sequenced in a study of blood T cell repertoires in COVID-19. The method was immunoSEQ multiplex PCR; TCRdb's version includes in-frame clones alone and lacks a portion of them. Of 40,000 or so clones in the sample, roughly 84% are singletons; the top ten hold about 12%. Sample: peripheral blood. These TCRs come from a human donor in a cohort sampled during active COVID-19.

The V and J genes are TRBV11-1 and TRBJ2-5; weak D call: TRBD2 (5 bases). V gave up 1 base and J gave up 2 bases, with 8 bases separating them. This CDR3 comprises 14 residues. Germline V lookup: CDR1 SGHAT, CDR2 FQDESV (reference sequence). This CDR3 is CASSLGTSQETQYF. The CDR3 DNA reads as TGTGCCAGCAGCTTAGGGACTTCGCAAGAGACCCAGTACTTC.

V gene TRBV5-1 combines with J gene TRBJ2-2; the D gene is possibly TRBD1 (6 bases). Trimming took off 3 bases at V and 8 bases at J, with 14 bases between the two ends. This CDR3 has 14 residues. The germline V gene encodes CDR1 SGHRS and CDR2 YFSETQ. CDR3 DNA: TGCGCCAGCAGCTCTATACAGGGCGGAGGGGAGCTGTTTTTT. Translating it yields CASSSIQGGGELFF. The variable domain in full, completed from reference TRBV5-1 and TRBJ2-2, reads KAGVTQTPRYLIKTRGQQVTLSCSPISGHRSVSWYQQTPGQGLQFLFEYFSETQRNKGNFPGRFSGRQFSNSRSEMNVSTLELGDSALYLCASSSIQGGGELFFGEGSRLTVL.

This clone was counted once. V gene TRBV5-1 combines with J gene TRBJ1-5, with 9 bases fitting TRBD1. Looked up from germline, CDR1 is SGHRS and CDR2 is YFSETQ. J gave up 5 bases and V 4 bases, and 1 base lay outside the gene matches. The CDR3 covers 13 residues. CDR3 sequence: CASSRTGDQPQHF. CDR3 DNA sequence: TGCGCCAGCAGCCGGACAGGGGATCAGCCCCAGCATTTT.

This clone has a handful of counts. Here the CDR3 reads CASSPSWNMNTEAFF. In DNA form, the CDR3 reads TGTGCCAGCAGCCCTAGTTGGAACATGAACACTGAAGCTTTCTTT. J is TRBJ1-1 and V is TRBV7-8; D remains unclear. Germline V lookup: CDR1 SGHVS, CDR2 FQNEAQ. CDR3 length: 15 residues. The V end lost 5 bases, the J end lost 0 bases, and 13 bases lay between the germline ends.

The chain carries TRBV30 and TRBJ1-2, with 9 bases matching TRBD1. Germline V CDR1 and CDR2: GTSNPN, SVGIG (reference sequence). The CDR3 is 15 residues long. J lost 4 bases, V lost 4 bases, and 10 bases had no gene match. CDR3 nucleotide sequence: TGTGCCTGGACTTACAGGGGGCGACCCTTCTATGGCTACACCTTC. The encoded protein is CAWTYRGRPFYGYTF. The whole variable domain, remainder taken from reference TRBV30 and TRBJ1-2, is SQTIHQWPATLVQPVGSPLSLECTVEGTSNPNLYWYRQAAGRGLQLLFYSVGIGQISSEVPQNLSASRPQDRQFILSSKKLLLSDSGFYLCAWTYRGRPFYGYTFGSGTRLTVV.

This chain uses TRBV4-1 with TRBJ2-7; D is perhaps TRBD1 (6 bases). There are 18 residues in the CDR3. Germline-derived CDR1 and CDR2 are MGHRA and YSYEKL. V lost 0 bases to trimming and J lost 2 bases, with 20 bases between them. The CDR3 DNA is TGCGCCAGCAGCCAAGATCTAGGTAGGGACACCCCTACCTACGAGCAGTACTTC. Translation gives CASSQDLGRDTPTYEQYF.

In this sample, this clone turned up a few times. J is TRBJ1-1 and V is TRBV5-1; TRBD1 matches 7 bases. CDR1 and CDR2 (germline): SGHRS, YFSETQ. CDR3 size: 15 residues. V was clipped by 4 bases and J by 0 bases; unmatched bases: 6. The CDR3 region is CASSGRDSMNTEAFF. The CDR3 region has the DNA TGCGCCAGCAGCGGAAGGGACAGCATGAACACTGAAGCTTTCTTT.

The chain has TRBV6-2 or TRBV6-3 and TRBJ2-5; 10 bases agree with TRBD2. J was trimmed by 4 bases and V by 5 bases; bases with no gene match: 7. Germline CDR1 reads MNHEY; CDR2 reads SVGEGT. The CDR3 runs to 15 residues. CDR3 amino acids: CASSASASGRETQYF. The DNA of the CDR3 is TGTGCCAGCAGTGCTTCAGCTAGCGGGAGAGAGACCCAGTACTTC.

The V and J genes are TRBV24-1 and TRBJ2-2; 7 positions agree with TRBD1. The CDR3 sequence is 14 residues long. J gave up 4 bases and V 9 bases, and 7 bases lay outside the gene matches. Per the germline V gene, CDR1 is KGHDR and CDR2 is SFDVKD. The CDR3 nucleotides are TGTGCCACCGCCTCCGGGACAGTCACCGGGGAGCTGTTTTTT. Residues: CATASGTVTGELFF.

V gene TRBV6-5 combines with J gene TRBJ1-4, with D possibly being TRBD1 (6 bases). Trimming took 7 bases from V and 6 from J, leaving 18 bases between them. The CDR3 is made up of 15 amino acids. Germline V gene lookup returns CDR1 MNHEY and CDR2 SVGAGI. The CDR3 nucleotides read TGTGCCAGCAAAACAGCCGGGGGGGCGCATGAAAAACTGTTTTTT. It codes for CASKTAGGAHEKLFF.

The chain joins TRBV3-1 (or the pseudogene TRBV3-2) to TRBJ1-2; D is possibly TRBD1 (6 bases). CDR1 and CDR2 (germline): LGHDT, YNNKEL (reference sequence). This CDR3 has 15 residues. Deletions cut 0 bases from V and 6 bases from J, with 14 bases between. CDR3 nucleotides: TGTGCCAGCAGCCAAGATATCAGGGGCGCAGATGGCTACACCTTC. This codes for CASSQDIRGADGYTF.

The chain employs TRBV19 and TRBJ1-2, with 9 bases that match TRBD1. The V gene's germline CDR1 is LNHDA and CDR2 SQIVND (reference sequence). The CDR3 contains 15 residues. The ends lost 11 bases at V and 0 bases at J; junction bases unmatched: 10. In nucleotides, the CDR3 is TGTGCCGCCGACCCCGGGACAGGGACTAACTATGGCTACACCTTC. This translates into CAADPGTGTNYGYTF.

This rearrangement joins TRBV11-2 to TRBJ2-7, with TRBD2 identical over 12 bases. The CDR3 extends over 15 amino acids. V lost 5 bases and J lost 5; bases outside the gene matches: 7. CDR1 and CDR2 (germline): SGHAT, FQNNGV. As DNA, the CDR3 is TGTGCCAGCAGCCCTTCACTAGCGGGGGGTGACGAGCAGTACTTC. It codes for CASSPSLAGGDEQYF.

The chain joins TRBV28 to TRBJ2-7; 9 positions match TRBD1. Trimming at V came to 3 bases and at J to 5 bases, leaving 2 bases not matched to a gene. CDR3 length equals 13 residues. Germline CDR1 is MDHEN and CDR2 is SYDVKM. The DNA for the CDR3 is TGTGCCAGCAGTTTTGACAGGGGGAACGAGCAGTACTTC. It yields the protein CASSFDRGNEQYF.

This CDR3 is CASTTQDGGGTQYF. CDR3 bases: TGCGCCAGCACCACTCAGGACGGGGGGGGTACGCAGTATTTT. V gene TRBV5-1 combines with J gene TRBJ2-3; 8 bases are shared with TRBD2. This CDR3 comprises 14 residues. Germline-derived CDR1 and CDR2 are SGHRS and YFSETQ. J lost 8 bases, V lost 6 bases, and 11 bases had no gene match.

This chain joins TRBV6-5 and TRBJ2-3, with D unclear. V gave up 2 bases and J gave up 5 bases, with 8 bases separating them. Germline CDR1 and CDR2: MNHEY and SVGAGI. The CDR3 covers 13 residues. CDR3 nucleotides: TGTGCCAGCAGTTACCGGGTGAAAGATACGCAGTATTTT. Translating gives CASSYRVKDTQYF.

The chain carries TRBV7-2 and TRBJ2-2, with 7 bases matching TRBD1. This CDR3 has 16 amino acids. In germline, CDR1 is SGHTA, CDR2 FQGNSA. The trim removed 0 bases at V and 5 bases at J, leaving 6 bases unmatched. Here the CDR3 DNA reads TGTGCCAGCAGCTTAGCAAAGGGGGCGGGTACCGGGGAGCTGTTTTTT. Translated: CASSLAKGAGTGELFF. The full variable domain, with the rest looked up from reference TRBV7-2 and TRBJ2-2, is GAGVSQSPSNKVTEKGKDVELRCDPISGHTALYWYRQSLGQGLEFLIYFQGNSAPDKSGLPSDRFSAERTGGSVSTLTIQRTQQEDSAVYLCASSLAKGAGTGELFFGEGSRLTVL.

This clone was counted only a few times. The CDR3 nucleotides are TGTGCCAGCAGCTTAGGAACAGGGGGCCGTCCCTACGAGCAGTACTTC. The encoded protein is CASSLGTGGRPYEQYF. The rearrangement links TRBV7-8 to TRBJ2-7; the match to TRBD1 covers 9 bases. This CDR3 contains 16 residues. J was trimmed by 2 bases and V by 1 base; bases with no gene match: 6. Per germline, CDR1 SGHVS and CDR2 FQNEAQ.

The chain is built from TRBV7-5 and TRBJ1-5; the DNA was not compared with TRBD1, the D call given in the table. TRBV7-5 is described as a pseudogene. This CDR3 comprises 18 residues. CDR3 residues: CVRSPIPPSHRTPKPQHF. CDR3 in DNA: TGTGTCAGAAGCCCAATCCCCCCATCTCACAGGACACCTAAGCCCCAGCATTTT.

CDR3 loop: CASSWAAGGYQETQYF. CDR3 bases: TGTGCCAGCAGTTGGGCGGCGGGGGGGTACCAAGAGACCCAGTACTTC. This chain connects TRBV6-6 to TRBJ2-5, with 9 bases aligning to TRBD2. The CDR3 sequence is 16 residues long. Unmatched junction bases numbered 6, after V lost 4 bases and J lost 0 bases. CDR1 is MNHNY, CDR2 SVGAGI, per germline (reference sequence).

The CDR3 bases are TGTGCCAGCAGAGACCCGGGACAGGGGGCAAACGGGGAGCTGTTTTTT. Its protein is CASRDPGQGANGELFF. The chain uses TRBV2 and TRBJ2-2; 12 bases agree with TRBD1. The CDR3 spans 16 residues. Germline V gives CDR1 SNHLY, CDR2 FYNNEI. J was trimmed by 7 bases and V by 6 bases; bases with no gene match: 9.

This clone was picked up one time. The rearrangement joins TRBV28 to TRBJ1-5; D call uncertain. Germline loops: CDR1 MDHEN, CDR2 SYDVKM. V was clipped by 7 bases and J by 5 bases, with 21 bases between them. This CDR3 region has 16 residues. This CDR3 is CASTPLVRGRDQPQHF. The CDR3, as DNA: TGTGCCAGCACCCCGTTAGTCCGGGGTAGGGATCAGCCCCAGCATTTT.

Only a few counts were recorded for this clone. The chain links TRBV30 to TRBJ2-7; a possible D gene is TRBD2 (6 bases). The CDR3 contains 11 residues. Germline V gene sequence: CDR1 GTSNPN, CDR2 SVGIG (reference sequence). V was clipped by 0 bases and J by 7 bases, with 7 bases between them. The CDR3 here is CAWSVGREQYF. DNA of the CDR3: TGTGCCTGGAGTGTAGGGAGGGAGCAGTACTTC.

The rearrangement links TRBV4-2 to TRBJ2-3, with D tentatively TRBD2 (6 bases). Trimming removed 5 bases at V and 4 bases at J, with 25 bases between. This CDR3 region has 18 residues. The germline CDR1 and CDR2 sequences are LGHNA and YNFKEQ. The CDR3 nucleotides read TGTGCCAGCAGCGACCGGATTTCTGTGCGGGGCCAGGCAGATACGCAGTATTTT. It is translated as CASSDRISVRGQADTQYF.